Listed below are T cell receptor beta chains from one sample, sequenced in a study of cytomegalovirus exposure and HLA in healthy donors. Sequencing used immunoSEQ multiplex PCR; TCRdb keeps in-frame clones, though not all of them. The sample contains 150,000 or so clones, roughly four fifths of which appear only once. The sequenced sample consisted of PBMCs. These receptors all stem from a man aged 25-45 years in good health and CMV-seronegative. CDR3s include the opening cysteine and the closing phenylalanine or tryptophan. The D gene is left open where the match is weak. Clone size is shown for a subset of rows, as once, few, many or a class of expanded clone.

clone_size j_call d_call v_call cdr3_nt cdr3_aa
- TRBJ2-5 TRBD2 TRBV5-6 TGTGCCAGCAGCCGGCCCGGACTAGCTGAGACCCAGTACTTC CASSRPGLAETQYF
- TRBJ2-7 TRBD1 TRBV7-2 TGTGCCAGCAGCTTAGCGCATGGGACAGGGGCCGAGCAGTACTTC CASSLAHGTGAEQYF
- TRBJ2-3 - TRBV25-1 TGTGCCAGCAGTAAACTAGATGTAACAGATACGCAGTATTTT CASSKLDVTDTQYF
- TRBJ1-1 - TRBV2 TGTGCCAGCAGTGAAAACAGTGAAGCTTTCTTT CASSENSEAFF
- TRBJ1-1 - TRBV7-2 TGTGCCAGCAGGTATAGCTTGAACACTGAAGCTTTCTTT CASRYSLNTEAFF
- TRBJ2-7 TRBD2 TRBV7-9 TGTGCCAGCAGAGGGTTAGCGGGAGAACGCGAGCAGTACTTC CASRGLAGEREQYF
- TRBJ1-5 - TRBV6-1 TGTGCCAGCACTAGCAGATATAGCAATCAGCCCCAGCATTTT CASTSRYSNQPQHF
- TRBJ1-1 - TRBV7-2 TGTGCCAGCAGCTTAGAAAGGGGTACTGAAGCTTTCTTT CASSLERGTEAFF
once TRBJ2-5 TRBD1 TRBV7-8 TGTGCCAGCAGCCCCACAGGGGTTGGCGAGACCCAGTACTTC CASSPTGVGETQYF
- TRBJ2-2 TRBD2 TRBV4-1 TGCGCCAGCAGCCAAGCGGGAGGGAACGGGGAGCTGTTTTTT CASSQAGGNGELFF
- TRBJ1-2 - TRBV29-1 TGCAGCTCCCTTTCTGAGGACAACAGTCATGGCTACACCTTC CSSLSEDNSHGYTF
- TRBJ1-5 - TRBV6-1 TGTGCCAGTCAAAAGACAGAAGAGAATCAGCCCCAGCATTTT CASQKTEENQPQHF
- TRBJ2-1 - TRBV5-1 TGCGCCAGCAGTTTGGACTATGAGCAGTTCTTC CASSLDYEQFF
- TRBJ1-1 - TRBV19 TGTGCCAGTAGTATAGATAGCAAACGGGTAGAAGCTTTCTTT CASSIDSKRVEAFF
- TRBJ2-7 - TRBV2 TGTGCCAGCAGTGAAGCATTCACGGCCTACGAGCAGTACTTC CASSEAFTAYEQYF
- TRBJ2-7 TRBD1 TRBV19 TGTGCCAGTAGTATTGGAACAGGGGGTGCCTACGAGCAGTACTTC CASSIGTGGAYEQYF
- TRBJ2-1 TRBD2 TRBV9 TGTGCCAGCAGCGTAGGGACTAGCGGGGCCCAAAACAATGAGCAGTTCTTC CASSVGTSGAQNNEQFF
- TRBJ1-3 TRBD1 TRBV4-1 TGCGCCAGCAGCCCCTTACCCGGACAGGGCAGGGCTGGAAACACCATATATTTT CASSPLPGQGRAGNTIYF
- TRBJ2-5 TRBD2 TRBV6-1 TGTGCCAGCAGAGGACTAGCGGGGTGGGAGACCCAGTACTTC CASRGLAGWETQYF
few TRBJ1-2 TRBD1 TRBV4-1 TGCGCCAGCAGCCAACCGACAGGGAGTACCGGCTACACCTTC CASSQPTGSTGYTF
- TRBJ2-7 - TRBV28 TGTGCCAGCAGTGCCCCGGAGGGGGCCCATTTAGTGTACGAGCAGTACTTC CASSAPEGAHLVYEQYF
- TRBJ1-5 - TRBV6-5 TGTGCCAGCACAAGGGGGAGCAATCAGCCCCAGCATTTT CASTRGSNQPQHF
- TRBJ1-1 - TRBV2 TGTGCCAGCAGTGAAGCGCCAGGGCTCACTGAAGCTTTCTTT CASSEAPGLTEAFF
- TRBJ1-2 - TRBV27 TGTGCCAGCAGAAGATCCACGAAGGGGGACTACACCTTC CASRRSTKGDYTF
- TRBJ1-4 - TRBV6-5 TGTGCCAGCAGACTACCAGGGGACAATGAAAAACTGTTTTTT CASRLPGDNEKLFF
once TRBJ1-1 - TRBV27 TGTGCCAGCATCTCATCCCGGGAGGGAGCGGGGAACACTGAAGCTTTCTTT CASISSREGAGNTEAFF
few TRBJ1-1 TRBD1 TRBV5-6 TGTGCCAGCAGCCTAGGACAGGAAGAAGCTTTCTTT CASSLGQEEAFF
- TRBJ2-1 - TRBV7-6 TGTGCCAGCAGCCCCGGGAACAACAATGAGCAGTTCTTC CASSPGNNNEQFF
once TRBJ1-2 - TRBV7-2 TGTGCCAGCAGCTTAGAAACAGGCCGGACTAACTATGGCTACACCTTC CASSLETGRTNYGYTF
- TRBJ2-7 TRBD1 TRBV18 TGTGCCAGCTCACCCGGGACAGACCTTTACGAGCAGTACTTC CASSPGTDLYEQYF
- TRBJ2-3 - TRBV4-2 TGTGCCAGCAGCCCGAGACTAGCAGATACGCAGTATTTT CASSPRLADTQYF
- TRBJ2-6 TRBD1 TRBV5-1 TGCGCCAGCTCCGGCGGGACAGGTTTGTTTACTGGGGCCAACGTCCTGACTTTC CASSGGTGLFTGANVLTF
few TRBJ2-1 TRBD1 TRBV30 TGTGCCTGGAGTTCCGGGACAGTATACAATGAGCAGTTCTTC CAWSSGTVYNEQFF
once TRBJ1-4 - TRBV2 TGTGCCAGCAGTGAAGGGATCGTAGGGGGTGAAAAACTGTTTTTT CASSEGIVGGEKLFF
- TRBJ2-7 - TRBV9 TGTGCCAGCAGCGTGGGTAACAGTAACTACGAGCAGTACTTC CASSVGNSNYEQYF
- TRBJ2-7 TRBD2 TRBV7-9 TGTGCCAGCAGCTTAGGTGCGGGGGCCTACGAGCAGTACTTC CASSLGAGAYEQYF
few TRBJ2-3 TRBD2 TRBV7-9 TGTGCCAGCAGCTCACCGACTAGCCGCGACCTCACAGATACGCAGTATTTT CASSSPTSRDLTDTQYF
- TRBJ1-2 TRBD1 TRBV5-4 TGTGCCAGCAGCTTGGGAGGGACAGTTGTCTTCGACTATGGCTACACCTTC CASSLGGTVVFDYGYTF
few TRBJ2-2 - TRBV29-1 TGCAGCGTTGAAGATACAGCCGCCGGGGAGCTGTTTTTT CSVEDTAAGELFF
once TRBJ2-3 - TRBV28 TGTGCCAGCAGTTCCAAACATAGCGGACCGAGCACAGATACGCAGTATTTT CASSSKHSGPSTDTQYF
- TRBJ2-5 TRBD2 TRBV6-5 TGTGCCGGGGACAGCGGGGGGGCGGGAGAGACCCAGTACTTC CAGDSGGAGETQYF
- TRBJ1-2 - TRBV6-1 TGTGCCAGCAGTGAAAGGCAGGGTACCTATGGCTACACCTTC CASSERQGTYGYTF
- TRBJ1-2 - TRBV2 TGTGCCAGCAGTGTCGACTGGAATGGCTACACCTTC CASSVDWNGYTF
- TRBJ2-7 - TRBV6-1 TGTGCCAGCACCCCAGCGGAGTCGTTCTCCTACGAGCAGTACTTC CASTPAESFSYEQYF
- TRBJ2-7 - TRBV5-5 TGTGCCAGCAGCTTAATCCCCATTTCGGACGAGCAGTACTTC CASSLIPISDEQYF
- TRBJ2-5 - TRBV19 TGTGCCAGTAAGAGAAGCGGTCCGTGGGAGACCCAGTACTTC CASKRSGPWETQYF
- TRBJ1-4 - TRBV29-1 TGCAGCGTAACACGGAACCGGGGAGCAACTAATGAAAAACTGTTTTTT CSVTRNRGATNEKLFF
- TRBJ1-5 TRBD1 TRBV6-6 TGTGCCAGCAGGGACCCGACAGGGGGCACTAATCAGCCCCAGCATTTT CASRDPTGGTNQPQHF
few TRBJ1-1 TRBD1 TRBV7-9 TGTTCCAGCAGGCCAACCGACAGGGGCCTGAACACTGAAGCTTTCTTT CSSRPTDRGLNTEAFF
- TRBJ1-5 - TRBV19 TGTGCCAGTAGTATGAGGTGGCAGGGAAACAATCAGCCCCAGCATTTT CASSMRWQGNNQPQHF
- TRBJ1-6 TRBD1 TRBV27 TGTGCCAGCAGTCCCCGGGACAGGGTTGGTAATTCACCCCTCCACTTT CASSPRDRVGNSPLHF